Listed here is a single T cell receptor beta chain. Trimming took 1 base from V and 4 from J, leaving 10 bases between them. The CDR3 is 14 residues long. CDR1 is SGHTA and CDR2 is FQGNSA in the germline V gene. The source of the sample is a study of technical replicates of blood from several donors. Sequencing was performed with immunoSEQ multiplex PCR; in TCRdb, only in-frame clones are kept and a portion is missing. The sample lists about 61,000 clones; more than 95% were seen once. Sequenced material: T cells isolated from PBMCs. V usage is TRBV7-2 and J usage is TRBJ2-5; TRBD1 might be the D (6 bases). This receptor was taken from a human donor in good health. CDR3 sequence reads: CASSLVARGETQYF. In nucleotides, the CDR3 is TGTGCCAGCAGCTTAGTGGCCAGGGGAGAGACCCAGTACTTC. The full variable domain, its missing parts supplied by reference TRBV7-2 and TRBJ2-5, is GAGVSQSPSNKVTEKGKDVELRCDPISGHTALYWYRQSLGQGLEFLIYFQGNSAPDKSGLPSDRFSAERTGGSVSTLTIQRTQQEDSAVYLCASSLVARGETQYFGPGTRLLVL.